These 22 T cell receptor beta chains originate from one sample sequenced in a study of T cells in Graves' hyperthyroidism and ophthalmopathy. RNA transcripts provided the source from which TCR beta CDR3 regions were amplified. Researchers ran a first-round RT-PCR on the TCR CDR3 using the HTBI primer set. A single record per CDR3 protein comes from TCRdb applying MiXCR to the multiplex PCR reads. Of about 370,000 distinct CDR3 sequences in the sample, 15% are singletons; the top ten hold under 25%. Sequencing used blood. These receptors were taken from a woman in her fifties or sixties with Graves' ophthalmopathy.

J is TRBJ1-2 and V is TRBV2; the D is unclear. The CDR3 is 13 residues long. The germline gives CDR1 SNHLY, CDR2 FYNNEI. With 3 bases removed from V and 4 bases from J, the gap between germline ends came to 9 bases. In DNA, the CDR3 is TGTGCCAGCAGTGAGGGCCTGATCTATGGCTACACCTTC. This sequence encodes CASSEGLIYGYTF.

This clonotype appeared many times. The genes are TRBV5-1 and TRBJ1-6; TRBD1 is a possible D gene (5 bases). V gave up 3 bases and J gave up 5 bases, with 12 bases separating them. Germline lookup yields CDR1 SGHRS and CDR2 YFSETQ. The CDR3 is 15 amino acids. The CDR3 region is CASSSRQPNNSPLHF. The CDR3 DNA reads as TGCGCCAGCAGCTCGCGACAGCCTAATAATTCACCCCTCCACTTT.

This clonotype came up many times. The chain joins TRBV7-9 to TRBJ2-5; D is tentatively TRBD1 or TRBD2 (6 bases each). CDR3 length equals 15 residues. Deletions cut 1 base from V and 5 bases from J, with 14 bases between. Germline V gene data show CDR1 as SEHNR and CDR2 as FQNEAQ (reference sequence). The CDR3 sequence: CASSLEGGSAETQYF. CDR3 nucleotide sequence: TGTGCCAGCAGCTTAGAGGGGGGTTCCGCGGAGACCCAGTACTTC.

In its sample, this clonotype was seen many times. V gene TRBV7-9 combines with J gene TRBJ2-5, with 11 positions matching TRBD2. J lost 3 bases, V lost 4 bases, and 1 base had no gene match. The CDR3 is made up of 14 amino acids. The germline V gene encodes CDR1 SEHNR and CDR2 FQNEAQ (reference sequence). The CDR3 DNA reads TGTGCCAGCAGCTCGGGACTAGCGGAAGAGACCCAGTACTTC. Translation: CASSSGLAEETQYF.

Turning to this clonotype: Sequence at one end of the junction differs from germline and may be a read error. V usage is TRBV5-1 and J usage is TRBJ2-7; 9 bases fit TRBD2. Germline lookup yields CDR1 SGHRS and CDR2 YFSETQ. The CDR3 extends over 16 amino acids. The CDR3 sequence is CASTPDPSGNSCEQYF. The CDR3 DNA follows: TGCGCCAGCACCCCTGACCCTAGCGGGAATTCCTGCGAGCAGTACTTC. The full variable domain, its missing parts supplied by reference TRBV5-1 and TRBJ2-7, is KAGVTQTPRYLIKTRGQQVTLSCSPISGHRSVSWYQQTPGQGLQFLFEYFSETQRNKGNFPGRFSGRQFSNSRSEMNVSTLELGDSALYLCASTPDPSGNSCEQYFGPGTRLTVT.

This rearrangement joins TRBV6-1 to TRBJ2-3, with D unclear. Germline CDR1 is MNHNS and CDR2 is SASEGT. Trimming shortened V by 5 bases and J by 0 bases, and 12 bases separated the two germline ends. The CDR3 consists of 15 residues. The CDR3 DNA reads TGTGCCAGCAGTCCGAGGACCCTGAGCACAGATACGCAGTATTTT. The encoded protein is CASSPRTLSTDTQYF.

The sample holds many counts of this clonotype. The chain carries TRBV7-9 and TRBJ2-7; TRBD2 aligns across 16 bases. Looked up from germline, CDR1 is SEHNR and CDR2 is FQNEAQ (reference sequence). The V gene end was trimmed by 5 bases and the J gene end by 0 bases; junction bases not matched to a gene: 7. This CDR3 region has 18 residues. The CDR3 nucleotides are TGTGCCAGCAGCCCGGGACTAGCGGGAGGGCCCATCTCCTACGAGCAGTACTTC. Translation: CASSPGLAGGPISYEQYF.

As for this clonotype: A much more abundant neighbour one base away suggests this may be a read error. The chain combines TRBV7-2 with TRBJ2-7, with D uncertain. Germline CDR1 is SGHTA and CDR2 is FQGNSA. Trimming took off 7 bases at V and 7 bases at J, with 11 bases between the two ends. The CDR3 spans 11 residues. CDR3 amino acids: CASNPAGEQYF. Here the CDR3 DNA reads TGTGCCAGCAACCCCGCCGGGGAGCAGTACTTC.

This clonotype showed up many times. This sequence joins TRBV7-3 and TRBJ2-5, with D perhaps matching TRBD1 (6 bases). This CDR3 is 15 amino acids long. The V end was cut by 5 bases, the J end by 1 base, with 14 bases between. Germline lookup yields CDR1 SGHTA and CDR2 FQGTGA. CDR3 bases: TGTGCCAGCAGCATGTCCGGACAGTCCCAAGAGACCCAGTACTTC. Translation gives CASSMSGQSQETQYF. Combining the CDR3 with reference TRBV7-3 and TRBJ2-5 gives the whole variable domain GAGVSQTPSNKVTEKGKYVELRCDPISGHTALYWYRQSLGQGPEFLIYFQGTGAADDSGLPNDRFFAVRPEGSVSTLKIQRTERGDSAVYLCASSMSGQSQETQYFGPGTRLLVL.

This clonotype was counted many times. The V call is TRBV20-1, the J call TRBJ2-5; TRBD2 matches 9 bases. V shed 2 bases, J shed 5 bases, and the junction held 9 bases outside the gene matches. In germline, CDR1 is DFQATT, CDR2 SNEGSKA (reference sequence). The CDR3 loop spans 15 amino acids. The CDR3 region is CSARLPAGGGETQYF. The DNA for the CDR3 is TGCAGTGCTAGACTCCCAGCGGGAGGAGGGGAGACCCAGTACTTC.

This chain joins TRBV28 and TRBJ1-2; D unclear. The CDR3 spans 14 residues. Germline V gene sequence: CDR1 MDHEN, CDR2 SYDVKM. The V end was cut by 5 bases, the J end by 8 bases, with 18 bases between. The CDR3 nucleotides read TGTGCCAGCAGTCCACACTGCCGGGATCGAGGCTACACCTTC. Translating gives CASSPHCRDRGYTF.

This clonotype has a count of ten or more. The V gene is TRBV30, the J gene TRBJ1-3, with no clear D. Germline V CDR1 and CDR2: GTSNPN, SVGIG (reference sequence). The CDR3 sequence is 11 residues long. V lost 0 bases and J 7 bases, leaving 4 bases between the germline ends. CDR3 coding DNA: TGTGCCTGGAGTGTGGTGAACACCATATATTTT. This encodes CAWSVVNTIYF.

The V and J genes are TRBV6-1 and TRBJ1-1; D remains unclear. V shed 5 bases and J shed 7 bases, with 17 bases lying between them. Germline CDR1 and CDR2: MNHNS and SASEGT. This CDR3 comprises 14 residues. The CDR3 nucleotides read TGTGCCAGCAGTTTTTACCGTACCGCACTTGAAGCTTTCTTT. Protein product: CASSFYRTALEAFF.

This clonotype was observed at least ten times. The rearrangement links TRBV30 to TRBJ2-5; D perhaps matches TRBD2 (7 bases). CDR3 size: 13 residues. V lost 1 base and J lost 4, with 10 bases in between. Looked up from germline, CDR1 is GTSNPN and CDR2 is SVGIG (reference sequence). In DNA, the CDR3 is TGTGCCTGGAGTGCGGGGGGCAGAGAGACCCAGTACTTC. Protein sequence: CAWSAGGRETQYF. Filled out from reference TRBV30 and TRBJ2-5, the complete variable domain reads SQTIHQWPATLVQPVGSPLSLECTVEGTSNPNLYWYRQAAGRGLQLLFYSVGIGQISSEVPQNLSASRPQDRQFILSSKKLLLSDSGFYLCAWSAGGRETQYFGPGTRLLVL.

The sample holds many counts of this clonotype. Here the CDR3 reads CASNQGGDYGYTF. Written as DNA, the CDR3 is TGTGCCAGCAACCAGGGTGGTGACTATGGCTACACCTTC. The chain couples TRBV12-3 or TRBV12-4 to TRBJ1-2; D may be TRBD1 (5 bases). This CDR3 spans 13 amino acids. V lost 7 bases and J 3 bases, leaving 12 bases between the germline ends.

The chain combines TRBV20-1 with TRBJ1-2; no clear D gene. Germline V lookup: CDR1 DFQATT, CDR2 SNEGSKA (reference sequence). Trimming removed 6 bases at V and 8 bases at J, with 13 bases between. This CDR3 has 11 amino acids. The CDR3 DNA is TGCAGTGCCCTGCGAGCTGGAGGCTACACCTTC. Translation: CSALRAGGYTF.

CDR3 bases: TGCAGTGCCTCCATGACATCGCTGAGGGAGACCCAGTACTTC. This encodes CSASMTSLRETQYF. J is TRBJ2-5 and V is TRBV20-1; D is uncertain. This CDR3 region has 14 residues. The V end was cut by 6 bases, the J end by 5 bases, with 19 bases between. The germline CDR1 and CDR2 sequences are DFQATT and SNEGSKA (reference sequence).

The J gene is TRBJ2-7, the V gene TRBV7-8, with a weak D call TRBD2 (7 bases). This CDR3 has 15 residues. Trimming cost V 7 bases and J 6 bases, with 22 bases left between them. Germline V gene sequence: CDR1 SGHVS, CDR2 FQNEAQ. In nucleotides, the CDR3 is TGTGCCAGCACCGAATTGGGGGGGCGACATGTCGAGCAGTACTTC. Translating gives CASTELGGRHVEQYF.

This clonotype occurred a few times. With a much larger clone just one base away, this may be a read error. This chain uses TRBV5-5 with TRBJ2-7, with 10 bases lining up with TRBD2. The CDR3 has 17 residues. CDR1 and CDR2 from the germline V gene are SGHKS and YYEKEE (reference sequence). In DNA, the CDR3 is TGTGCCAGCAGCTTGGTTTTGGGACTAGCGTCCTCCTACGAGCAGCACTTC. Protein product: CASSLVLGLASSYEQHF.

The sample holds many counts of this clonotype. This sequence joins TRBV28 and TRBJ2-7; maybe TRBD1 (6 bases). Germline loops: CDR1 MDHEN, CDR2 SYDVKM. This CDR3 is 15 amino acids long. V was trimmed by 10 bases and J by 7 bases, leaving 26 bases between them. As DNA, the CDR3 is TGTGCCATTCTCCGGGACACCGGAGACGCAGCGGAGCAGTACTTC. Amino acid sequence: CAILRDTGDAAEQYF.

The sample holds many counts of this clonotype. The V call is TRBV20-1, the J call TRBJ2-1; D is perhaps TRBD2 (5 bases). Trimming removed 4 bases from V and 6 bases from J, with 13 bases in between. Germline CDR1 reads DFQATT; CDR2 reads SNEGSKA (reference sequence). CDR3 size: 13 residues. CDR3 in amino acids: CSATRSGANEQFF. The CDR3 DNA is TGCAGTGCTACTCGAAGCGGAGCCAATGAGCAGTTCTTC.

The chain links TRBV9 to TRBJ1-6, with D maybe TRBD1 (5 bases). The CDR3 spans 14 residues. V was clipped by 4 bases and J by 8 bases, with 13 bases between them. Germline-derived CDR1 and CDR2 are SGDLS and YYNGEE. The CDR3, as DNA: TGTGCCAGCAGCCCAGGGACGTCGGATTCACCCCTCCACTTT. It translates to CASSPGTSDSPLHF.